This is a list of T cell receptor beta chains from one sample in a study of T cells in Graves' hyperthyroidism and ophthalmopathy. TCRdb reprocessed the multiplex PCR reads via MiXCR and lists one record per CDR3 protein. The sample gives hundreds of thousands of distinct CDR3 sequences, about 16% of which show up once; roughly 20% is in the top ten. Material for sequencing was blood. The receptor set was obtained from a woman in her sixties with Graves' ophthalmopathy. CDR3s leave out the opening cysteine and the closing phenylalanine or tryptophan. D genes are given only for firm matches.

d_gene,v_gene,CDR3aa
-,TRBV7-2,ASSRGEGTGNTIY
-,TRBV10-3,AISAVSYNERF
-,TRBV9,ASSVSANYGYT
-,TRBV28,ASTPWGGNKPQH
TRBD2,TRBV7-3,ASSLTPGGRGVLAGLSSYNEQF
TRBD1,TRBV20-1,SARAGGQRHYGYT
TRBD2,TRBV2,ASKSLLAVTDAQY
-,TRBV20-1,SARDRVRGRNEQF
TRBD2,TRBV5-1,AGSLTSGIYEQY
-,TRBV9,ASSGPGAIPADTQY
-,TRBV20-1,SARDLQGETDTQY
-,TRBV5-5,ASSLVDFSTDTQY
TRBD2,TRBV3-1,ASSQDREREGLRSTDTQY
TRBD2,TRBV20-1,SARFSSGRGYEQF
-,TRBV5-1,ASSLRQGFMEGYT
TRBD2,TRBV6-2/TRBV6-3,ASSTRTSGRVGEQF
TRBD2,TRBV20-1,SARERLAGSSYNEQF
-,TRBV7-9,ASSLGVPPLH